The 31 T cell receptor beta chains reported below all come from one sample, sequenced in a study of T cell responses to AZD1222 COVID-19 vaccine. TCRdb keeps only in-frame clones here, not all; method: immunoSEQ multiplex PCR. In the table there are about 90,000 clones, around 89% of which are singletons. The sample here was peripheral blood, taken 28 days after the second AZD1222 dose. Source of these receptors: an adult who received the AZD1222 COVID-19 vaccine.

V and J are TRBV30 and TRBJ1-1, with 9 bases fitting TRBD1. The V gene's germline CDR1 is GTSNPN and CDR2 SVGIG (reference sequence). The CDR3 is 14 residues long. Trimming took 5 bases from V and 6 from J; bases not matched to a gene: 10. The CDR3 region is CAWAGTGITAEAFF. The CDR3 DNA is TGTGCCTGGGCCGGGACAGGGATAACAGCTGAAGCTTTCTTT.

This chain uses TRBV21-1 with TRBJ2-2; the table's D call TRBD1 went unverified against the DNA. TRBV21-1 is recorded as a pseudogene. The CDR3 runs to 16 residues. Here the CDR3 reads CASSNGQGWDTGELFF. The DNA for the CDR3 is TGTGCCAGCAGCAACGGACAGGGTTGGGACACCGGGGAGCTGTTTTTT.

The J gene is TRBJ2-3, the V gene TRBV4-1, with a tentative D call TRBD1 (5 bases). Between the trimmed V and J ends, which lost 3 bases and 1 base, there was a span of 17 bases. The germline V gene encodes CDR1 MGHRA and CDR2 YSYEKL. There are 17 residues in the CDR3. In DNA, the CDR3 is TGCGCCAGCAGCCACATCAGCTCAGGCAGGGGCACAGATACGCAGTATTTT. It encodes CASSHISSGRGTDTQYF.

The V call is TRBV7-6, the J call TRBJ1-1; D unresolved. V was shortened by 1 base and J by 1 base, with 7 bases between the two germline ends. CDR1 is SGHVS and CDR2 is FNYEAQ in the germline V gene. CDR3 size: 14 residues. The CDR3 loop is CASSLVPGNTEAFF. The CDR3 bases are TGTGCCAGCAGCTTAGTACCGGGGAACACTGAAGCTTTCTTT.

The chain is built from TRBV18 and TRBJ1-2, with D tentatively TRBD1 (6 bases). Trimming left V 3 bases short and J 0 bases short, with 11 bases between. CDR1 is KGHSH and CDR2 is LQKENI in the germline V gene. There are 15 residues in the CDR3. The CDR3: CASSPRTDPNYGYTF. The CDR3 DNA is TGTGCCAGCTCACCGCGGACAGACCCTAACTATGGCTACACCTTC.

In this sample, this clone turned up once. J is TRBJ2-1 and V is TRBV7-6; no reliable D call. Trimming stripped 1 base from V and 4 bases from J, with 17 bases between. Germline CDR1 and CDR2: SGHVS and FNYEAQ. The CDR3 is 17 residues long. DNA for the CDR3: TGTGCCAGCAGCTTAGTTTCCCCAAGCCACCTATACAATGAGCAGTTCTTC. This codes for CASSLVSPSHLYNEQFF.

The CDR3 nucleotides are TGTGCCAGCAGTTATCTTGGTGAAAAACTGTTTTTT. This sequence encodes CASSYLGEKLFF. V and J are TRBV6-5 and TRBJ1-4; D gene uncertain. Germline CDR1 reads MNHEY; CDR2 reads SVGAGI. The CDR3 has 12 amino acids. Trimming pared 3 bases from V and 7 bases from J, leaving 6 bases between.

The V gene is TRBV4-1, the J gene TRBJ2-5, with 7 bases lining up with TRBD2. CDR1 and CDR2 from the germline V gene are MGHRA and YSYEKL. V was pared by 1 base and J by 3 bases, with 8 bases of the junction left unmatched. The CDR3 totals 16 residues. CDR3 nucleotides: TGCGCCAGCAGCCAAGCATCGCGGGGGTACGAAGAGACCCAGTACTTC. It specifies CASSQASRGYEETQYF.

This chain links TRBV9 with TRBJ1-2; no clear D. This CDR3 is built from 17 residues. The V gene lost 1 base and the J gene lost 2 bases, with 18 bases spanning the gap. Germline assignment: CDR1 SGDLS and CDR2 YYNGEE. CDR3 in amino acids: CASSVYPTAPQNYGYTF. As DNA, the CDR3 is TGTGCCAGCAGCGTATATCCCACCGCCCCCCAAAACTATGGCTACACCTTC.

This chain uses TRBV7-2 with TRBJ1-5; D call uncertain. V lost 5 bases, J lost 3 bases, and 8 bases lay in between. The germline CDR1 and CDR2 sequences are SGHTA and FQGNSA. The CDR3 runs to 13 residues. The CDR3 coding sequence is TGTGCCAGCAGCCCCTGGGACAATCAGCCCCAGCATTTT. Encoded protein: CASSPWDNQPQHF.

This clone was observed once. This sequence joins TRBV24-1 and TRBJ1-5; TRBD1 matches at 7 bases. V gave up 3 bases and J gave up 8 bases; unmatched junction bases: 6. The CDR3 has 14 amino acids. The V gene's germline CDR1 is KGHDR and CDR2 SFDVKD. The CDR3 reads CATSDGGQPEPQHF. CDR3 DNA: TGTGCCACCAGTGATGGGGGACAGCCTGAGCCCCAGCATTTT.

This chain links TRBV6-4 with TRBJ1-2, with D tentatively TRBD1 (5 bases). The CDR3 is made up of 13 amino acids. The V end was cut by 2 bases, the J end by 7 bases, with 11 bases between. CDR1 and CDR2 (germline): MRHNA, SNTAGT. DNA for the CDR3: TGTGCCAGCAGTGACGGGACGACCGGTGGCTACACCTTC. Protein: CASSDGTTGGYTF.

V is TRBV18 and J is TRBJ1-1; TRBD1 matches at 8 bases. With V trimmed by 5 bases and J by 1 base, 12 bases remained unmatched. Per germline, CDR1 KGHSH and CDR2 LQKENI. The length of the CDR3 is 17 residues. CDR3 DNA sequence: TGTGCCAGCTCAGCCGGACAGGGTGAAACGGCGAACACTGAAGCTTTCTTT. Amino acid sequence: CASSAGQGETANTEAFF.

V and J are TRBV27 and TRBJ2-7; 7 bases align to TRBD1. Germline loops: CDR1 MNHEY, CDR2 SMNVEV (reference sequence). Trimming cost V 0 bases and J 4 bases; bases outside gene matches: 3. There are 14 residues in the CDR3. The CDR3 DNA is TGTGCCAGCAGTTTATCGGGCAGGGGGTACGAGCAGTACTTC. This encodes CASSLSGRGYEQYF.

Here the CDR3 DNA reads TGCAGTGCGGGAAGGCAGGTGTTGGCTTTCTTT. Translating gives CSAGRQVLAFF. The chain carries TRBV20-1 and TRBJ1-1; D is unresolved. The CDR3 is made up of 11 amino acids. V lost 6 bases to trimming and J lost 11 bases, with 16 bases between them. The germline gives CDR1 DFQATT, CDR2 SNEGSKA (reference sequence).

This clone was recorded a few times. The chain carries TRBV30 and TRBJ1-5, with D perhaps matching TRBD1 (5 bases). There are 16 residues in the CDR3. The V end was cut by 3 bases, the J end by 1 base, with 16 bases between. Germline CDR1 and CDR2: GTSNPN and SVGIG (reference sequence). CDR3 loop: CAWRAPGRGSNQPQHF. For the CDR3, the DNA is TGTGCCTGGAGAGCCCCGGGGCGTGGAAGCAATCAGCCCCAGCATTTT.

The genes are TRBV6-2 or TRBV6-3 and TRBJ2-1; D uncertain. CDR1 is MNHEY and CDR2 is SVGEGT in the germline V gene. This CDR3 is built from 13 residues. V lost 6 bases and J 5 bases, leaving 11 bases between the germline ends. CDR3 bases: TGTGCCAGCAGCCCGGGCCAAAACAATGAGCAGTTCTTC. Its translation: CASSPGQNNEQFF.

The chain joins TRBV19 to TRBJ1-5, with TRBD1 matching 10 bases. The CDR3 loop spans 17 amino acids. Germline trimming cut 1 base from V and 3 bases from J; bases unmatched to any gene: 6. Germline CDR1 is LNHDA and CDR2 is SQIVND (reference sequence). The CDR3: CASSIGWDRGINQPQHF. CDR3 nucleotide sequence: TGTGCCAGTAGTATAGGTTGGGACAGGGGAATCAATCAGCCCCAGCATTTT.

The V and J genes are TRBV5-8 and TRBJ1-1; D gene unclear. The CDR3 has 13 residues. V was trimmed by 6 bases and J by 0 bases, leaving 9 bases between them. CDR1 and CDR2 (germline): SGHTS, YDEGEE. In DNA form, the CDR3 reads TGTGCCAGCATCAAGGCAGTGAACACTGAAGCTTTCTTT. Translation gives CASIKAVNTEAFF.

This chain joins TRBV4-3 and TRBJ1-4; weak D call: TRBD1 (5 bases). V was pared by 0 bases and J by 8 bases, with 22 bases between. The germline V gene encodes CDR1 LGHNA and CDR2 YSLEER. The CDR3 contains 18 residues. CDR3 in DNA: TGCGCCAGCAGCCAAGAGGCGAGTTTGTTACAGGCGGGCGAAAAACTGTTTTTT. It is translated as CASSQEASLLQAGEKLFF.

CDR3 region: CASSLVGGYGYTF. CDR3 sequence (DNA): TGTGCCAGCAGTTTAGTCGGGGGATATGGCTACACCTTC. V usage is TRBV12-3 or TRBV12-4 and J usage is TRBJ1-2; the D gene is possibly TRBD1 (5 bases). Trimming cost V 1 base and J 5 bases, with 8 bases left between them. CDR3 size: 13 residues.

V gene TRBV9 combines with J gene TRBJ1-5; possibly TRBD1 for D (6 bases). Germline CDR1 and CDR2: SGDLS and YYNGEE. V lost 3 bases to trimming and J lost 5 bases, with 12 bases between them. The CDR3 spans 14 residues. CDR3 residues: CASSEQGVHQPQHF. CDR3 nucleotides: TGTGCCAGCAGCGAACAGGGAGTCCATCAGCCCCAGCATTTT.

The chain uses TRBV6-5 and TRBJ1-5; TRBD1 matches at 10 bases. V was clipped by 6 bases and J by 4 bases; unmatched bases: 3. Germline loops: CDR1 MNHEY, CDR2 SVGAGI. The CDR3 consists of 14 residues. The CDR3 bases are TGTGCCAGCAGCCTGGACAGGGGGAATCAGCCCCAGCATTTT. It specifies CASSLDRGNQPQHF.

The chain is built from TRBV2 and TRBJ2-3, with D possibly TRBD2 on 6 matching bases. V was pared by 11 bases and J by 0 bases, with 15 bases between. CDR3 length equals 14 residues. CDR1 is SNHLY and CDR2 is FYNNEI in the germline V gene. The DNA of the CDR3 is TGTGCCCCGGGGGATTACCCCAGCACAGATACGCAGTATTTT. The encoded protein is CAPGDYPSTDTQYF.

The chain joins TRBV10-3 to TRBJ1-1; D unclear. The length of the CDR3 is 14 residues. Trimming took off 6 bases at V and 1 base at J, with 12 bases between the two ends. Germline V lookup: CDR1 ENHRY, CDR2 SYGVKD. In DNA, the CDR3 is TGTGCCATCAGCGGGCTGGACGCGAACACTGAAGCTTTCTTT. Encoded protein: CAISGLDANTEAFF.

The rearrangement joins TRBV9 to TRBJ2-7, with D hard to call. Germline V gene lookup returns CDR1 SGDLS and CDR2 YYNGEE. CDR3 size: 14 residues. The V end was cut by 0 bases, the J end by 3 bases, with 10 bases between. This CDR3 reads CASSVAGLDYEQYF. The CDR3, as DNA: TGTGCCAGCAGCGTAGCTGGGTTAGACTACGAGCAGTACTTC.

V usage is TRBV19 and J usage is TRBJ1-1; D is possibly TRBD1 (5 bases). The length of the CDR3 is 13 residues. Trimming took 7 bases from V and 2 from J, leaving 11 bases between them. CDR1 and CDR2 from the germline V gene are LNHDA and SQIVND (reference sequence). The CDR3 protein is CASTSQGNTEAFF. The CDR3 coding sequence is TGTGCCAGTACCAGTCAGGGAAACACTGAAGCTTTCTTT.

This rearrangement joins TRBV2 to TRBJ1-2, with D uncertain. This CDR3 has 13 residues. Trimming took off 0 bases at V and 7 bases at J, with 9 bases between the two ends. The germline gives CDR1 SNHLY, CDR2 FYNNEI. The CDR3 loop is CASSEALVFGYTF. The CDR3 coding sequence is TGTGCCAGCAGTGAAGCGCTAGTTTTTGGCTACACCTTC.

This chain uses TRBV27 with TRBJ1-2, with D maybe TRBD1 (5 bases). This CDR3 spans 15 amino acids. Deletions cut 6 bases from V and 0 bases from J, with 14 bases between. The germline V gene has CDR1 MNHEY and CDR2 SMNVEV (reference sequence). CDR3 coding DNA: TGTGCCAGCAGCCTCCGGGGGGTGGCTAACTATGGCTACACCTTC. It is translated as CASSLRGVANYGYTF.

This clone came up once. The chain combines TRBV27 with TRBJ2-1, with 7 bases lining up with TRBD2. Germline loops: CDR1 MNHEY, CDR2 SMNVEV (reference sequence). CDR3 length: 15 residues. The trim removed 6 bases at V and 5 bases at J, leaving 10 bases unmatched. The CDR3 here is CASRDLGLTNNEQFF. CDR3 DNA: TGTGCCAGCAGGGACCTGGGACTAACAAACAATGAGCAGTTCTTC.

The rearrangement uses TRBV6-2 or TRBV6-3 and TRBJ1-1; D is uncertain. The V gene's germline CDR1 is MNHEY and CDR2 SVGEGT. The CDR3 sequence is 15 residues long. The ends were cut back, 5 bases at V and 1 base at J, with 14 bases in the middle. Here the CDR3 reads CASSPRLLANTEAFF. The CDR3 DNA sequence: TGTGCCAGCAGTCCGAGATTATTGGCGAACACTGAAGCTTTCTTT.